The TCR beta chain described here comes from a study of T cell responses to AZD1222 COVID-19 vaccine. Study as a whole: Pooled in the analysis were second doses at about 4 or about 12 weeks. Study observations and caveats: The donor group comprised mostly white British people and more females; the analysis possibly underestimated clonal diversity. Repertoires in all cases were sampled only once the peak T cell response had passed.

Germline V lookup: CDR1 SGDLS, CDR2 YYNGEE. V lost 0 bases and J lost 2, with 9 bases in between. CDR3 length: 14 residues. Produced via immunoSEQ multiplex PCR; TCRdb's table is partial and in-frame only. This sample has approximately 190,000 clones, with 90% to 95% found just once. Points on this clone: Its antigen is unknown.

The chain links TRBV9 to TRBJ2-7, with D perhaps being TRBD1 or TRBD2 (5 bases each). The source of this sequence is an adult in good health. The sequencing here drew on peripheral blood, taken on day 0 of AZD1222 vaccination. The CDR3 reads CASSVGDQPYEQYF. The CDR3 DNA reads as TGTGCCAGCAGCGTAGGGGACCAACCCTACGAGCAGTACTTC. The whole variable domain, filled in from reference TRBV9 and TRBJ2-7, reads DSGVTQTPKHLITATGQRVTLRCSPRSGDLSVYWYQQSLDQGLQFLIQYYNGEERAKGNILERFSAQQFPDLHSELNLSSLELGDSALYFCASSVGDQPYEQYFGPGTRLTVT.